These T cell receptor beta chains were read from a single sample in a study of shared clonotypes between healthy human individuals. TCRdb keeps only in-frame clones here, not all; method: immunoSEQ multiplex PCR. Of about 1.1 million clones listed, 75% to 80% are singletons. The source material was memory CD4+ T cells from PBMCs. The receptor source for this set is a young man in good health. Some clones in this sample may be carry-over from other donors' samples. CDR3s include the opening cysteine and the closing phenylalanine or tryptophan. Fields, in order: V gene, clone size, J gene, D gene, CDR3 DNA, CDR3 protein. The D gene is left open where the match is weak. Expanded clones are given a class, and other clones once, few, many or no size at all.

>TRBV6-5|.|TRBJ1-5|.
TGTGCCGCAGGGCGCAATCAGCCCCAGCATTTT
CAAGRNQPQHF
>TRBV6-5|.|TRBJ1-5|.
TGTGCCAGCAGTGCAGGAACGCCCCAGCATTTT
CASSAGTPQHF
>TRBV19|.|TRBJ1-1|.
TGTGCCAGTAGTATGGGGCAGGGTGGGAACACTGAAGCTTTCTTT
CASSMGQGGNTEAFF
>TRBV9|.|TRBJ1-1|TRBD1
TGTGCCAGCAGCGTGGGACAGGGGAACACTGAAGCTTTCTTT
CASSVGQGNTEAFF
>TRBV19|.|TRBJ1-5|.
TGTGCCAGTGGGACGGATAGCAATCAGCCCCAGCATTTT
CASGTDSNQPQHF
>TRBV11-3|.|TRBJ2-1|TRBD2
TGTGCCAGCAGCGCGAATGGCGGGAGAGGAAATGAGCAGTTCTTC
CASSANGGRGNEQFF
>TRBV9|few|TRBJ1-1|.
TGTGCCAGCAGCGTAGATGTCGAAAACACTGAAGCTTTCTTT
CASSVDVENTEAFF
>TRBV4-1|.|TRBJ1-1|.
TGCGCCAGCAGCCAAGATCTTGAATCTACTGAAGCTTTCTTT
CASSQDLESTEAFF
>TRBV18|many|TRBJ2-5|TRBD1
TGTGCCAGCTCACCGAGGGAAGGACAGGGGGAGACCCAGTACTTC
CASSPREGQGETQYF
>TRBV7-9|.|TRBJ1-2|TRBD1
TGTGCCAGCAGCCCCGGGACAGAAGCTAACTATGGCTACACCTTC
CASSPGTEANYGYTF
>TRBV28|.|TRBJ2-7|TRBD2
TGTGCCAGCGGGAGGGACTCCCGCTACGAGCAGTACTTC
CASGRDSRYEQYF
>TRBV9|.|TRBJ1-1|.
TGTGCCAGCAGCGCCCACTTGGGGACTGAAGCTTTCTTT
CASSAHLGTEAFF
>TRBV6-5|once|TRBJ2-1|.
TGTGCCATCGAGGGGGACACAAACAATGAGCAGTTCTTC
CAIEGDTNNEQFF
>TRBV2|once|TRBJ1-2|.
TGTGCCAGCAAACCAGACAGACTTGCTAACTATGGCTACACCTTC
CASKPDRLANYGYTF
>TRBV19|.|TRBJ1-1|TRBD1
TGTGCCAGTAGTATAGAGGACAGGGCCGAAGCTTTCTTT
CASSIEDRAEAFF
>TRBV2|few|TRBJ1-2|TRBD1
TGTGCCAGCATGTACGGGACAGGGAATGGCTACACCTTC
CASMYGTGNGYTF
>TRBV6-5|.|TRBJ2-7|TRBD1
TGTGCCAGCAGTCTTGACAGGGGGCTAGGGGAGCAGTACTTC
CASSLDRGLGEQYF
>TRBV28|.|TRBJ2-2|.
TGTGCCAGCTGGGACGGCGCGAACACCGGGGAGCTGTTTTTT
CASWDGANTGELFF
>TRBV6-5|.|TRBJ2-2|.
TGTGCCAGCAGTTACCAGACAGGAGAGAACACCGGGGAGCTGTTTTTT
CASSYQTGENTGELFF
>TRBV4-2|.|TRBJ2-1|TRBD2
TGTGCCAGCAGCCCCGGACTAGCGGGAGTATACGAGCAGTTCTTC
CASSPGLAGVYEQFF
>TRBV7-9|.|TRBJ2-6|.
TGTGCCAGCAGCCCCACCTACCGCTCTGGGGCCAACGTCCTGACTTTC
CASSPTYRSGANVLTF
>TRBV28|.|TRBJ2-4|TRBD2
TGTGCCAGCAGTTTTGGGACTAGCGGGGAAAAAAACATTCAGTACTTC
CASSFGTSGEKNIQYF
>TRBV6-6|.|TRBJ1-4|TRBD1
TGTGCCAGCAGTTACTCGAGGACAGGACTTAATGAAAAACTGTTTTTT
CASSYSRTGLNEKLFF
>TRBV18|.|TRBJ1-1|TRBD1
TGTGCCAGCTCATACACATTGGGACAGGGAGGAGGAACTGAAGCTTTCTTT
CASSYTLGQGGGTEAFF
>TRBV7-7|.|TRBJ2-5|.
TGTGCCAGCAGCTTGGACTTGGGCCAAGAGACCCAGTACTTC
CASSLDLGQETQYF
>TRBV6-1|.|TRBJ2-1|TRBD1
TGTGCCAGCAGGGAAAACAGGGGGAGGTTGGATGAGCAGTTCTTC
CASRENRGRLDEQFF
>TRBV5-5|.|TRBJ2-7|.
TGTGCCAGCAGCTTGGAGGTTGGCTCCTACGAGCAGTACTTC
CASSLEVGSYEQYF
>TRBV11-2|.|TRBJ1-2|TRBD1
TGTGCCAGCAGGTCCCTCGGGACAGGTGCATCCTATGGCTACACCTTC
CASRSLGTGASYGYTF
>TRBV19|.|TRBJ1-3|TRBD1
TGTGCCAGTAGTATGGACAGGGGGCTGCTCTCTGGAAACACCATATATTTT
CASSMDRGLLSGNTIYF
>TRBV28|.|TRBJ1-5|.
TGTGCCAGCGTCCGGGGGAGCCAGCCCCAGCATTTT
CASVRGSQPQHF
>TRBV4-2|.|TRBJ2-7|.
TGTGCCAGCAGCCAAGGAGGGCCTTTCGCGGAAGAGCAGTACTTC
CASSQGGPFAEEQYF
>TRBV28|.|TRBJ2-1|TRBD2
TGTGCCAGCAGTTTGTTACCGGGAGGGAACAATGAGCAGTTCTTC
CASSLLPGGNNEQFF
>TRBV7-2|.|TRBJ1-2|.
TGTGCCAGCAGCTTAGAGGTTAGCACAGGTGGCTACACCTTC
CASSLEVSTGGYTF
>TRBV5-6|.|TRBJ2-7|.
TGTGCCAGCAGCTTAGTGCGGGGTGGCTACGAGCAGTACTTC
CASSLVRGGYEQYF
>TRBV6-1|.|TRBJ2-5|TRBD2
TGTGCCAGCAGTGCCCAGACTAGCGGAACCCAAGAGACCCAATACTTC
CASSAQTSGTQETQYF
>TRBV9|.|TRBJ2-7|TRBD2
TGTGCCAGCAGCGTAGGTTCTAGCGGGTTCTACGAGCAGTACTTC
CASSVGSSGFYEQYF
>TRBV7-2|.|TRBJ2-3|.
TGTGCCAGCAGCCCTTTGCGGATCACAGATACGCAGTATTTT
CASSPLRITDTQYF
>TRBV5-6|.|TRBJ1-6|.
TGTGCCAGCAGCTTGTCCCCGGATAATTCACCCCTCCACTTT
CASSLSPDNSPLHF